This T cell receptor beta chain was identified during a study of blood T cell repertoires in COVID-19. Study processing details: How many nucleated cells were present was estimated from reference gene primer amplification. Method: immunoSEQ multiplex PCR; TCRdb's copy keeps in-frame clones and lacks some. V, J and clone size are those of that table, while D and trimming were read from the DNA. The sample consists of more than 250,000 clones, around 88% of them appearing once. Germline V lookup: CDR1 SNHLY, CDR2 FYNNEI. The CDR3 sequence is 14 residues long. With 7 bases clipped from V and 4 bases from J, the junction kept 8 bases outside the gene matches.

The sample was peripheral blood. The clonotype originates from a woman aged 50 to 65 with acute or convalescent COVID-19. This chain links TRBV2 with TRBJ1-1, with 8 nucleotides matching TRBD1. This chain's CDR3 is CASKTGGVGTEAFF. The CDR3 region has the DNA TGTGCCAGCAAAACAGGGGGGGTCGGCACTGAAGCTTTCTTT. The full variable domain, rest sourced from reference TRBV2 and TRBJ1-1, is EPEVTQTPSHQVTQMGQEVILRCVPISNHLYFYWYRQILGQKVEFLVSFYNNEISEKSEIFDDQFSVERPDGSNFTLKIRSTKLEDSAMYFCASKTGGVGTEAFFGQGTRLTVV.